The entry that follows covers one T cell receptor (beta chain) sequence. This clonotype turned up a few times. What antigen it recognizes has not been identified. The input lacks base qualities; no much larger clone sits a single base away. Library method: 5' RACE. Sequencing was carried out with an Illumina HiSeq 2000. Template switching introduced a universal primer binding site; the final cDNA contained a unique molecular identifier, enabling accurate counting of TCR cDNA molecules. Specific primers in the conserved constant-segment region were used to synthesize first-strand cDNA for TCR alpha and beta chains. Each cDNA library was double barcoded, with a SMART-Mk sample barcode plus Illumina barcodes, to control for contamination. TruSeq adapter sequences and Illumina sample barcodes were added in two successive PCR steps. TCR alpha and beta cDNA libraries were sequenced on the Illumina HiSeq platform with custom primers. On the study's bioinformatics: MiGEC was used to process raw reads and extract unique molecular identifiers, and MiXCR was used to find CDR3 positions. For each individual, recombination models were inferred using an EM algorithm with the repgenHMM and IGoR tools. Shared clonotypes were analyzed with the tcR package in R, and sharing was normalized by the product of cloneset sizes. To study raw recombination without the effects of thymic and clonal selection, out-of-frame nonproductive sequences were analyzed. TCRdb reprocessed the public reads (quality trimming at Q25 with fastp, clone calling with MiXCR) and kept in-frame beta chains. Rows matching on CDR3 protein sequence are summarized as one entry with the most common DNA and genes. What appears here as the V and J calls and clone size reflects TCRdb's work, not the paper's. The sample table records hundreds of thousands of distinct CDR3 sequences; about 22% of these occur just once. Jointly, the top ten make up 0.4% to 0.6% of the sample.

This sample is drawn from a study of identical twins (dated by TCRdb to 2015 to 2016). Background on the whole study: TCR alpha and beta repertoires from monozygotic twins, unrelated adults of various ages and cord blood were deep-sequenced to test whether fetal clonotypes persist. To rule out contamination, the twin experiments were replicated at different times with different library preparation protocols.

Trimming at the junction amounts to 10 bases on V and 4 bases on J, and the germline ends lie 20 bases apart. CDR1 and CDR2, per the germline V gene, are MGHRA and YSYEKL. From the cysteine up to the phenylalanine, the CDR3 has a length of 16 residues. CDR3 DNA is the only sequence kept; it has 48 bases, read in frame from the first base. Every donor was a healthy Caucasian. The twin cohort consisted of three pairs of female monozygotic twins, all aged roughly 18 to 29 years. CD4+ and CD8+ T cell populations were isolated with positive isolation kits from Invitrogen. Beyond this particular receptor, the publication reports: Because the same donors could not be followed over many years, the conclusions depended on cross-sectional statistical analysis. Invariant T cells such as MAIT and iNKT could partly confound zero-insertion analyses, although diverse VJ usage argued against such confounding for most clonotypes. In monozygotic twins, recombination models systematically underestimated out-of-frame TCR alpha sharing, but the models matched the sharing seen between unrelated individuals. Out-of-frame TCR alpha sequences shared between twins showed an excess of low generation-probability sequences compared with coincidental sharing between unrelated individuals. Excess twin sharing in beta out-of-frame sequences was weaker because fewer shared sequences lowered the signal-to-noise ratio. Abundant cord blood beta clonotypes had fewer insertions, young adult naive repertoires showed a similar but weaker trend, and memory repertoires showed no such trend.

These data were likewise used in another study, on yellow fever vaccine responses in identical twins. That second publication adds: According to the authors, the vaccine-induced T cell response in identical twins seemed to be partly convergent and partly specific to each individual. The study precisely tracked vaccine-responding T cell clones in identical twins.

Rearrangement joined TRBV4-1 to TRBJ2-6; TRBD2 is a weak D gene call, 5 bases matching. The specimen was CD4+ T cells sorted from blood. This TCR came from a woman aged 18-29 years in good health. The encoded CDR3 is CATSGLYNTGANVLTF. The nucleotides read TGCGCCACCTCTGGACTTTACAATACCGGGGCCAACGTCCTGACTTTC.